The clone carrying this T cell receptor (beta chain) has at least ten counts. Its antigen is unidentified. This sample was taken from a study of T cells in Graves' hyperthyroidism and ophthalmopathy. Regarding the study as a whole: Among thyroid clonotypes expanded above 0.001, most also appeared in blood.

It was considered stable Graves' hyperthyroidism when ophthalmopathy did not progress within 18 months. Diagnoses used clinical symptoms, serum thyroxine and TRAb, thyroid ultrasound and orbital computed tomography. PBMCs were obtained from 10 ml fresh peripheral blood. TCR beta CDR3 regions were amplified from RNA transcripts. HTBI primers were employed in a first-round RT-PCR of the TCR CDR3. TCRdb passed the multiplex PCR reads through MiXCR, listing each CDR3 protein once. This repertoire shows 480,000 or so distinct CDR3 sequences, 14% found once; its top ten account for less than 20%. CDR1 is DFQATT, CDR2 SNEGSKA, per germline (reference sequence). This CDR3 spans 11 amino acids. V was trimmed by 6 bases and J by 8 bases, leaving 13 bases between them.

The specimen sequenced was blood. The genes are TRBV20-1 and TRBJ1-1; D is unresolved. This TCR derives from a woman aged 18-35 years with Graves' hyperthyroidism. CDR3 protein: CSARPAGEAFF. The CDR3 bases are TGCAGTGCACGACCCGCGGGAGAAGCTTTCTTT.